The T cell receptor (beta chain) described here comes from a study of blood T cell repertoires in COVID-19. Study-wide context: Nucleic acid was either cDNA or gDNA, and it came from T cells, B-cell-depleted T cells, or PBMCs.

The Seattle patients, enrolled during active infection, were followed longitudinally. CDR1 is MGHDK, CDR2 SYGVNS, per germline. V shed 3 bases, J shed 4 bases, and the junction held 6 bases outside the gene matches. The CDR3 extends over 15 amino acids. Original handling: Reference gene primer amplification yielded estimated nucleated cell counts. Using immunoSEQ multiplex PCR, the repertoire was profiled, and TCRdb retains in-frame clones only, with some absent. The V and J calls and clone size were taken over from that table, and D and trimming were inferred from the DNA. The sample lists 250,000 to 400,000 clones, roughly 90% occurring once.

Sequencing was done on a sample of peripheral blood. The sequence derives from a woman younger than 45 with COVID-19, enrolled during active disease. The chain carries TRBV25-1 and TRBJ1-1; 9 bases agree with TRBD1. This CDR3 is CASSDPGTGITEAFF. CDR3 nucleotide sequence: TGTGCCAGCAGTGATCCCGGGACAGGGATCACTGAAGCTTTCTTT.